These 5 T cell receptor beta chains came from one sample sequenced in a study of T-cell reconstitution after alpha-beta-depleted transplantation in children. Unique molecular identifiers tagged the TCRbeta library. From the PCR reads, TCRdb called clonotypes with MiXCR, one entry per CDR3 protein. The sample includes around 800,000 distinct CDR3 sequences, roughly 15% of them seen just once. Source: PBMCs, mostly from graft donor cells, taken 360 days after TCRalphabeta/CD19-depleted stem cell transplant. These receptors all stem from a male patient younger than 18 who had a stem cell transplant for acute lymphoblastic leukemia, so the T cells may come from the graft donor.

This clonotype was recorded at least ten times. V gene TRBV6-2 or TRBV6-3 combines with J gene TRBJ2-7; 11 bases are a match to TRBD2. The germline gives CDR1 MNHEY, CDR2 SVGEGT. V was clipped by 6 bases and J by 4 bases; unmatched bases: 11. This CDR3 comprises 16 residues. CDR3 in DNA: TGTGCCAGCAGCTCAAGGGGTCTAGCGGGAGGTTACGAGCAGTACTTC. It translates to CASSSRGLAGGYEQYF.

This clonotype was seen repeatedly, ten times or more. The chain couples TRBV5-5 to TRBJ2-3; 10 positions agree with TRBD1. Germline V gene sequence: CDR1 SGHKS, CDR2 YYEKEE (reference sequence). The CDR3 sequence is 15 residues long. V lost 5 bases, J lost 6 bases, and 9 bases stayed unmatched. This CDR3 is CASRQDRGERDTQYF. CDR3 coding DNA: TGTGCCAGCAGGCAGGACAGGGGGGAGCGGGATACGCAGTATTTT. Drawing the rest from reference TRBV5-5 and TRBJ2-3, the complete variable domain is DAGVTQSPTHLIKTRGQQVTLRCSPISGHKSVSWYQQVLGQGPQFIFQYYEKEERGRGNFPDRFSARQFPNYSSELNVNALLLGDSALYLCASRQDRGERDTQYFGPGTRLTVL.

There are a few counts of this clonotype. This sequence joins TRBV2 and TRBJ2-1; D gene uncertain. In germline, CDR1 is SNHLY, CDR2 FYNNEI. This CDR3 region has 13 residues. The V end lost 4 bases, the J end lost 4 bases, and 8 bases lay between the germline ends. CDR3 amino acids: CASSVWNYNEQFF. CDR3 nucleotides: TGTGCCAGCAGTGTTTGGAATTACAATGAGCAGTTCTTC. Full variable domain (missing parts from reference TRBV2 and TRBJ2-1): EPEVTQTPSHQVTQMGQEVILRCVPISNHLYFYWYRQILGQKVEFLVSFYNNEISEKSEIFDDQFSVERPDGSNFTLKIRSTKLEDSAMYFCASSVWNYNEQFFGPGTRLTVL.

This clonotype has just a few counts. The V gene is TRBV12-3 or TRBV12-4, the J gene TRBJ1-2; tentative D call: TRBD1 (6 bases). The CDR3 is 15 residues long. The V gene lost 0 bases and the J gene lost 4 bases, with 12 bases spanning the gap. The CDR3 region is CASSLADRAAYGYTF. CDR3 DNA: TGTGCCAGCAGTTTAGCGGACAGAGCTGCCTATGGCTACACCTTC.

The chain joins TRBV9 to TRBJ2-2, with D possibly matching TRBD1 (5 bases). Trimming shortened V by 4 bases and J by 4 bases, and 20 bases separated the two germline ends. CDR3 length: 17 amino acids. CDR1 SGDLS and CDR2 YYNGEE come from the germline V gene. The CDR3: CASSPTGSFGRTGELFF. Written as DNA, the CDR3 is TGTGCCAGCAGCCCAACAGGATCCTTTGGGCGCACCGGGGAGCTGTTTTTT. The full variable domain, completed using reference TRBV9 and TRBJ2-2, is DSGVTQTPKHLITATGQRVTLRCSPRSGDLSVYWYQQSLDQGLQFLIQYYNGEERAKGNILERFSAQQFPDLHSELNLSSLELGDSALYFCASSPTGSFGRTGELFFGEGSRLTVL.